This entry lists 28 T cell receptor beta chains sequenced from one sample in a study of cytomegalovirus exposure and HLA in healthy donors. Researchers ran the PCR with 60 Vbeta and 13 Jbeta primers. Sequenced by immunoSEQ multiplex PCR; TCRdb stores in-frame clones only, minus some. The profile shows roughly 120,000 clones, roughly 80% of them singletons. Source material: PBMCs. These receptors originate from a man under 40 in good health and CMV-seropositive.

The chain has TRBV6-6 and TRBJ2-7, with 7 bases identical to TRBD1. CDR1 and CDR2 (germline): MNHNY, SVGAGI (reference sequence). With 4 bases clipped from V and 0 bases from J, the junction kept 6 bases outside the gene matches. The CDR3 length is 15 residues. The CDR3 protein is CASSSVWTGSYEQYV. In nucleotides, the CDR3 is TGTGCCAGCAGTTCCGTCTGGACAGGCTCCTACGAGCAGTACGTC.

CDR3 amino acids: CASSSLAGGLYEQYF. DNA for the CDR3: TGCGCCAGCAGTTCACTAGCGGGGGGTCTCTACGAGCAGTACTTC. The chain is built from TRBV5-1 and TRBJ2-7; the match to TRBD2 covers 12 bases. The J segment lost 3 bases and the V segment lost 5 bases, leaving 6 bases of the junction unmatched. CDR1 is SGHRS, CDR2 YFSETQ, per germline. The CDR3 contains 15 residues.

The chain recombines TRBV5-5 with TRBJ2-7, with a tentative D call TRBD2 (5 bases). The CDR3 spans 13 residues. Per the germline V gene, CDR1 is SGHKS and CDR2 is YYEKEE (reference sequence). V was pared by 4 bases and J by 2 bases, with 10 bases between. CDR3 sequence reads: CASSTTGTYEQYF. The CDR3, as DNA: TGTGCCAGCAGCACGACGGGAACCTACGAGCAGTACTTC.

The chain uses TRBV5-1 and TRBJ1-2, with TRBD1 as a possible D gene (5 bases). Trimming stripped 1 base from V and 6 bases from J, with 10 bases between. Germline loops: CDR1 SGHRS, CDR2 YFSETQ. The length of the CDR3 is 13 residues. In DNA, the CDR3 is TGCGCCAGCAGCTTGACAGGTGGGAATGGCTACACCTTC. It is translated as CASSLTGGNGYTF.

This clone has a single count. The chain uses TRBV27 and TRBJ1-1, with D unclear. Germline CDR1 and CDR2: MNHEY and SMNVEV (reference sequence). V was trimmed by 9 bases and J by 3 bases, leaving 17 bases between them. The CDR3 totals 14 residues. This CDR3 is CASNPGGRYTEAFF. CDR3 nucleotide sequence: TGTGCCAGTAACCCCGGAGGAAGATACACTGAAGCTTTCTTT.

The chain employs TRBV5-5 and TRBJ2-1, with D uncertain. This CDR3 spans 14 amino acids. Trimming took 3 bases from V and 0 from J, leaving 7 bases between them. Germline CDR1 is SGHKS and CDR2 is YYEKEE (reference sequence). DNA for the CDR3: TGTGCCAGCAGCTCATATAGCTCCTACAATGAGCAGTTCTTC. Amino acid sequence: CASSSYSSYNEQFF.

The chain recombines TRBV5-1 with TRBJ2-7; D remains ambiguous. The V and J ends lost 4 bases and 3 bases respectively, with 14 bases between them. The germline CDR1 and CDR2 sequences are SGHRS and YFSETQ. CDR3 length equals 14 residues. The CDR3 DNA is TGCGCCAGCAGCCCTTCAGGTGGTGGCTACGAGCAGTACGTC. Translating it yields CASSPSGGGYEQYV.

The chain has TRBV9 and TRBJ2-7, with TRBD1 matching over 12 bases. With V trimmed by 4 bases and J by 4 bases, 3 bases remained unmatched. The germline V gene encodes CDR1 SGDLS and CDR2 YYNGEE. The CDR3 totals 14 residues. DNA for the CDR3: TGTGCCAGCAGCTTGGGACAGGGGGCGTACGAGCAGTACTTC. It specifies CASSLGQGAYEQYF.

The V call is TRBV7-9, the J call TRBJ2-7, with TRBD1 matching over 10 bases. V lost 8 bases to trimming and J lost 1 base; unmatched junction nucleotides: 5. This CDR3 has 14 residues. Germline values: CDR1 SEHNR, CDR2 FQNEAQ (reference sequence). As DNA, the CDR3 is TGTGCCAGCCAAGGACAGGGGGGTTCCTACGAGCAGTACTTC. It encodes CASQGQGGSYEQYF.

The chain uses TRBV4-1 and TRBJ1-1; 9 bases are shared with TRBD1. J was trimmed by 6 bases and V by 1 base; bases with no gene match: 9. The CDR3 has 16 amino acids. Germline V gene sequence: CDR1 MGHRA, CDR2 YSYEKL. The CDR3 DNA reads TGCGCCAGCAGCCAAGTCGCCGGGACAGGGTTATCTGAAGCTTTCTTT. Protein: CASSQVAGTGLSEAFF.

This sequence joins TRBV28 and TRBJ1-1, with D possibly being TRBD1 (6 bases). The CDR3 totals 14 residues. The V gene's germline CDR1 is MDHEN and CDR2 SYDVKM. Trimming left V 7 bases short and J 1 base short, with 13 bases between. For the CDR3, the DNA is TGTGCCAGCAAAACTCCAGGGGCGAACACTGAAGCTTTCTTT. This translates into CASKTPGANTEAFF.

The CDR3 DNA is TGTGCCAGCAGAGGACGGGGACAGATAAATGAAAAACTGTTTTTT. Translation: CASRGRGQINEKLFF. V usage is TRBV6-1 and J usage is TRBJ1-4; 7 bases are a match to TRBD1. Germline V CDR1 and CDR2: MNHNS, SASEGT. This CDR3 spans 15 amino acids. V dropped 6 bases and J dropped 5; count of bases not matched to a gene: 9.

The chain links TRBV18 to TRBJ2-5; D possibly corresponds to TRBD1 (6 bases). V was pared by 6 bases and J by 5 bases, with 19 bases between. Germline CDR1 KGHSH, CDR2 LQKENI. The CDR3 consists of 15 residues. The CDR3 nucleotides read TGTGCCAGCTCCTTCCGGACAGCTTTTTGGGAGACCCAGTACTTC. Protein product: CASSFRTAFWETQYF.

The J gene is TRBJ1-2, the V gene TRBV9; TRBD1 matches 9 bases. Germline CDR1 reads SGDLS; CDR2 reads YYNGEE. The CDR3 is 14 amino acids. V lost 4 bases, J lost 1 base, and 2 bases stayed unmatched. CDR3 amino acids: CASSKGQGNYGYTF. The CDR3, as DNA: TGTGCCAGCAGCAAGGGACAGGGTAACTATGGCTACACCTTC.

This chain joins TRBV6-1 and TRBJ2-1; TRBD2 aligns across 9 bases. The CDR3 length is 13 residues. CDR1 MNHNS and CDR2 SASEGT come from the germline V gene. V was clipped by 5 bases and J by 10 bases; unmatched bases: 6. This chain's CDR3 is CASSTSGGLEQFF. The CDR3 region has the DNA TGTGCCAGCAGTACAAGCGGGGGGCTCGAGCAGTTCTTC.

The chain carries TRBV30 and TRBJ1-5, with D perhaps TRBD1 (6 bases). The V gene lost 2 bases and the J gene lost 4 bases, with 9 bases spanning the gap. Germline-derived CDR1 and CDR2 are GTSNPN and SVGIG (reference sequence). The CDR3 length is 13 residues. Here the CDR3 DNA reads TGTGCCTGGAGTAATCAGGGGAATCAGCCCCAGCATTTT. Translated, it gives CAWSNQGNQPQHF. Supplemented by reference TRBV30 and TRBJ1-5, the full variable domain reads SQTIHQWPATLVQPVGSPLSLECTVEGTSNPNLYWYRQAAGRGLQLLFYSVGIGQISSEVPQNLSASRPQDRQFILSSKKLLLSDSGFYLCAWSNQGNQPQHFGDGTRLSIL.

The chain couples TRBV10-2 to TRBJ1-3, with D perhaps TRBD1 (5 bases). Per germline, CDR1 WSHSY and CDR2 SAAADI. The CDR3 extends over 14 amino acids. Between the trimmed V and J ends, which lost 5 bases and 0 bases, there was a span of 8 bases. This CDR3 reads CASSRRGSGNTIYF. CDR3 DNA: TGCGCCAGCAGTCGGAGGGGCTCTGGAAACACCATATATTTT.

This chain links TRBV20-1 with TRBJ2-5; D is unresolved. Germline V CDR1 and CDR2: DFQATT, SNEGSKA (reference sequence). The V and J ends lost 8 bases and 0 bases respectively, with 7 bases between them. CDR3 size: 11 residues. In nucleotides, the CDR3 is TGCAGTCCCTTGTACCAAGAGACCCAGTACTTC. Protein: CSPLYQETQYF.

The chain is built from TRBV13 and TRBJ1-5; a weak D match, TRBD1 (6 bases). The CDR3 runs to 14 residues. CDR1 PRHDT and CDR2 FYEKMQ come from the germline V gene (reference sequence). V lost 2 bases and J lost 2, with 7 bases in between. This CDR3 is CASSLSGGNQPQHF. The CDR3 region has the DNA TGTGCCAGCAGCTTATCAGGGGGCAATCAGCCCCAGCATTTT.

In this sample, this clone turned up once. The rearrangement links TRBV6-1 to TRBJ1-2; TRBD1 might be the D (5 bases). Deletions cut 1 base from V and 3 bases from J, with 9 bases between. The CDR3 spans 14 residues. Germline V lookup: CDR1 MNHNS, CDR2 SASEGT. The CDR3 region is CASSEGGAHYGYTF. The CDR3 region has the DNA TGTGCCAGCAGTGAAGGTGGGGCTCACTATGGCTACACCTTC.

The chain carries TRBV13 and TRBJ2-7; tentative D call: TRBD1 (6 bases). The V gene's germline CDR1 is PRHDT and CDR2 FYEKMQ (reference sequence). The CDR3 consists of 16 residues. V was clipped by 4 bases and J by 0 bases, with 16 bases between them. CDR3 in amino acids: CASSSASGDPSYEQYF. CDR3 in DNA: TGTGCCAGCAGCTCAGCGTCAGGGGACCCCTCCTACGAGCAGTACTTC.

J is TRBJ1-2 and V is TRBV29-1, with D hard to call. CDR1 is SQVTM and CDR2 is ANQGSEA in the germline V gene. Trimming stripped 0 bases from V and 8 bases from J, with 13 bases between. The CDR3 consists of 13 residues. CDR3 nucleotides: TGCAGCGTTGAAGACGCCAGCGTAGGAGGCTACACCTTC. Amino acid sequence: CSVEDASVGGYTF. Complete variable domain (other parts from reference TRBV29-1 and TRBJ1-2): SAVISQKPSRDICQRGTSLTIQCQVDSQVTMMFWYRQQPGQSLTLIATANQGSEATYESGFVIDKFPISRPNLTFSTLTVSNMSPEDSSIYLCSVEDASVGGYTFGSGTRLTVV.

The J gene is TRBJ2-7, the V gene TRBV2; 9 bases agree with TRBD1. The CDR3 covers 17 residues. V dropped 1 base and J dropped 0; count of bases not matched to a gene: 7. Germline V gene lookup returns CDR1 SNHLY and CDR2 FYNNEI. CDR3 amino acids: CASSEVGTGQGSYEQYF. Here the CDR3 DNA reads TGTGCCAGCAGTGAAGTAGGCACGGGACAGGGCTCCTACGAGCAGTACTTC.

As to this clone: The sample holds other DNA sequences that translate to the same CDR3. The chain couples TRBV11-2 to TRBJ1-1; 7 nucleotides align to TRBD1. Germline V gene data show CDR1 as SGHAT and CDR2 as FQNNGV. The J segment lost 6 bases and the V segment lost 3 bases, leaving 10 bases of the junction unmatched. This CDR3 region has 15 residues. The CDR3 loop is CASSFWGQGGSEAFF. The DNA of the CDR3 is TGTGCCAGCAGCTTCTGGGGGCAAGGGGGCTCTGAAGCTTTCTTT.

The chain carries TRBV7-8 and TRBJ2-2; the match to TRBD2 covers 13 bases. The CDR3 covers 16 residues. Per germline, CDR1 SGHVS and CDR2 FQNEAQ. Germline trimming cut 4 bases from V and 7 bases from J; bases unmatched to any gene: 6. Here the CDR3 DNA reads TGTGCCAGCAGCTCACGGACTAGCGGGAGCGGCGGGGAGCTGTTTTTT. Its translation: CASSSRTSGSGGELFF.

The chain carries TRBV2 and TRBJ1-5; 10 bases fit TRBD1. CDR1 SNHLY and CDR2 FYNNEI come from the germline V gene. This CDR3 is 17 amino acids long. The ends lost 5 bases at V and 1 base at J; junction bases unmatched: 8. CDR3 loop: CASSPTGQGGSNQPQHF. The CDR3 DNA reads as TGTGCCAGCAGTCCTACCGGACAGGGGGGGAGCAATCAGCCCCAGCATTTT. Supplemented by reference TRBV2 and TRBJ1-5, the full variable domain reads EPEVTQTPSHQVTQMGQEVILRCVPISNHLYFYWYRQILGQKVEFLVSFYNNEISEKSEIFDDQFSVERPDGSNFTLKIRSTKLEDSAMYFCASSPTGQGGSNQPQHFGDGTRLSIL.

The chain links TRBV14 to TRBJ2-5; possible D gene TRBD2, 6 bases. Germline V gene lookup returns CDR1 SGHDN and CDR2 FVKESK. V was trimmed by 1 base and J by 6 bases, leaving 18 bases between them. The CDR3 runs to 16 residues. As DNA, the CDR3 is TGTGCCAGCAGCCAAGGAGGTGACGGGAGCAGGAAGACCCAGTACTTC. It codes for CASSQGGDGSRKTQYF. The variable domain in full, completed from reference TRBV14 and TRBJ2-5, reads EAGVTQFPSHSVIEKGQTVTLRCDPISGHDNLYWYRRVMGKEIKFLLHFVKESKQDESGMPNNRFLAERTGGTYSTLKVQPAELEDSGVYFCASSQGGDGSRKTQYFGPGTRLLVL.

The chain employs TRBV15 and TRBJ1-2; 7 nucleotides match TRBD1. The germline gives CDR1 LNHNV, CDR2 YYDKDF (reference sequence). CDR3 length: 15 amino acids. V gave up 0 bases and J gave up 3 bases; unmatched junction bases: 4. The CDR3 here is CATSRETGLDYGYTF. The CDR3 coding sequence is TGTGCCACCAGCAGAGAGACAGGGCTAGACTATGGCTACACCTTC.